This TCR beta chain was identified during a study of blood T cell repertoires in COVID-19. Across the study: Collection of acute and convalescent COVID-19 samples took place in the United States, Italy and Spain.

The CDR3 spans 14 residues. CDR1 KGHSH and CDR2 LQKENI come from the germline V gene. The junction had 5 bases not matched to a gene; V was cut back by 4 bases and J by 5 bases. Assignment of participants to cohorts was predicated upon participant-reported clinical history. In the authors' workflow: Reference gene primer amplification in the assay estimated nucleated cell counts. Sequenced by immunoSEQ multiplex PCR; TCRdb stores in-frame clones only, minus some. V and J calls and clone size are as listed in that table; D and trimming were resolved from the DNA. The table includes approximately 500,000 clones, around 89% detected once.

The sample comprised PBMCs or T cells enriched from blood (not recorded which). This rearrangement joins TRBV18 to TRBJ2-1, with TRBD2 matching 7 bases. The source is a woman between 40 and 50 years old who had recovered from COVID-19. The CDR3 protein is CASSQQLADNEQFF. The CDR3 nucleotides read TGTGCCAGCTCACAGCAGCTAGCGGACAATGAGCAGTTCTTC.